In its sample, the clone carrying this T cell receptor (beta chain) was seen a few times. In TCRdb, the reads were re-called with MiXCR into one record per CDR3 protein. The sample has 300,000 to 400,000 distinct CDR3 sequences, 9.5% seen once. The data derive from a study of T cell repertoires in cytomegalovirus infection. The CDR3 loop spans 13 amino acids. The ends were cut back, 3 bases at V and 7 bases at J, with 7 bases in the middle. CDR1 and CDR2 (germline): SGHNT, YENEEA. The sequencing sample was made of PBMCs. This clonotype was sampled from a human donor in good health (CMV status not recorded). Some clones in this sample may be carry-over from other donors' samples. V and J are TRBV11-3 and TRBJ1-6; no clear D gene. The chain's CDR3 is CASSFTINSPLHF. Written as DNA, the CDR3 is TGTGCCAGCAGCTTCACGATAAATTCACCCCTCCACTTT.